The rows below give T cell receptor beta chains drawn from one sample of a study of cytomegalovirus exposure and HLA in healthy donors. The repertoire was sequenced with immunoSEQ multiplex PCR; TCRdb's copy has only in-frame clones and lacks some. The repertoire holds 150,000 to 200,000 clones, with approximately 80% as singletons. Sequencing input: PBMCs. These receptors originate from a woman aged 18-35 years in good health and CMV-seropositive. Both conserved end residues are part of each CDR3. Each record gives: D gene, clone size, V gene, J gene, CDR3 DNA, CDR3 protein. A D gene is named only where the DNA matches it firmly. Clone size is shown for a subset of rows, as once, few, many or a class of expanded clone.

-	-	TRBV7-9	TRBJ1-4	TGTGCCAGCAGCTTCGTGGAGGGCGGTGGTTTCTTGACTAATGAAAAACTGTTTTTT	CASSFVEGGGFLTNEKLFF
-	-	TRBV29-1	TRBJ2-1	TGCAGCGGGTTAGGAGACAGTCCATACAATGAGCAGTTCTTC	CSGLGDSPYNEQFF
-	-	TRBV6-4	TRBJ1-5	TGTGCCAGCTCCCTCGGGAGGAGGGCGCCCCATCAGCCCCAGCATTTT	CASSLGRRAPHQPQHF
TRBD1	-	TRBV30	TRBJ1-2	TGTGCCTGGAGTTTAGGACAGGGTGTTTTAGGCTACACCTTC	CAWSLGQGVLGYTF
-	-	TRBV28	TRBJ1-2	TGTGCCAGCAGCTCCGGACAAAACTATGGCTACACCTTC	CASSSGQNYGYTF
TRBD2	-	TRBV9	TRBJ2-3	TGTGCCAGCAGCGTAGGGGACTACACAGATACGCAGTATTTT	CASSVGDYTDTQYF
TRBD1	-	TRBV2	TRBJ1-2	TGTGCCAGCAGTCAGACAGGGCCCCTTAACTATGGCTACACCTTC	CASSQTGPLNYGYTF
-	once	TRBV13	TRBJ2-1	TGTGCCAGCAGCCTAGTACAAGGGGCCTACAATGAGCAGTTCTTC	CASSLVQGAYNEQFF
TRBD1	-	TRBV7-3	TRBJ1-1	TGTGCCAGCAGCCCTACAGGGGGTGACACTGAAGCTTTCTTT	CASSPTGGDTEAFF
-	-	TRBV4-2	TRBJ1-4	TGTGCCAGCAGCCAAGAGCGGGACGGCCATAATGAAAAACTGTTTTTT	CASSQERDGHNEKLFF
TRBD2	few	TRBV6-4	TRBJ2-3	TGTGCCAGCAGTTACGCGGGGGGGCTGGGAGATACGCAGTATTTT	CASSYAGGLGDTQYF
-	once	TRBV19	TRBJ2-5	TGTGCCAGTAGACAGCAAGAGACCCAGTACTTC	CASRQQETQYF
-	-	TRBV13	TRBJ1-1	TGTGCCAGCAGCTCGAGCGGGACAACAAACACTGAAGCTTTCTTT	CASSSSGTTNTEAFF
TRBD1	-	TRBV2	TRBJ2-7	TGTGCCAGCAGCCTCCGACAGGGGGCCTACGAGCAGTACTTC	CASSLRQGAYEQYF
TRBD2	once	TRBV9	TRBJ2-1	TGTGCCAGCAGCGTAGGAGGGACTACGTACAATGAGCAGTTCTTC	CASSVGGTTYNEQFF
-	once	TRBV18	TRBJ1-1	TGTGCCAGCTCCCAGGCGGGGATGAACACTGAAGCTTTCTTT	CASSQAGMNTEAFF
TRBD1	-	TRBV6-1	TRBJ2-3	TGTGCCAGCAGTGTCGACAGGGGGGACACAGATACGCAGTATTTT	CASSVDRGDTDTQYF
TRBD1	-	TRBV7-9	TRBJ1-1	TGTGCCAGCAGCTTGGACAGGGGAGGGTGGACTGAAGCTTTCTTT	CASSLDRGGWTEAFF
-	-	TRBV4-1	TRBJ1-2	TGCGCCAGCAGCCCCACCTCCAGCTATGGCTACACCTTC	CASSPTSSYGYTF
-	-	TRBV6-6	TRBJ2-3	TGTGCCAGCAGTTACGGGACCGAGGGGGCAGATACGCAGTATTTT	CASSYGTEGADTQYF
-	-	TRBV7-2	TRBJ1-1	TGTGCCAGCAGCTTAGATCCAGGACTTGAAGCTTTCTTT	CASSLDPGLEAFF
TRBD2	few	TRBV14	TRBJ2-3	TGTGCCAGCAGCCTTTTTGGCGGGGGGGTCACAGATACGCAGTATTTT	CASSLFGGGVTDTQYF
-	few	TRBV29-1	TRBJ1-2	TGCAGCGTCGGGGAGGGGCTTGGCTATGGCTACACCTTC	CSVGEGLGYGYTF
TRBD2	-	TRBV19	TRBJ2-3	TGTGCCAGTAAACCAGCGGGGGGGGGAGATACGCAGTATTTT	CASKPAGGGDTQYF
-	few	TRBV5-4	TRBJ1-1	TGTGCCAGCAGCTATTCGGCCAGGGAAGCTTTCTTT	CASSYSAREAFF
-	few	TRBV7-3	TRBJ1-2	TGTGCCAGCAGCGACGGACAGAACTATGGCTACACCTTC	CASSDGQNYGYTF
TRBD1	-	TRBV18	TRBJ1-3	TGTGCCAGCTCATCGGGAGACAGGGCCTTTGGAAACACCATATATTTT	CASSSGDRAFGNTIYF
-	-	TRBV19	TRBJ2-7	TGTGCCAGTAGCCCCTCATGGGACAACTCCTACGAGCAGTACTTC	CASSPSWDNSYEQYF
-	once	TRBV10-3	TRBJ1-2	TGTGCCATCAGTGGCCTGGACAGCTATGGCTACACCTTC	CAISGLDSYGYTF
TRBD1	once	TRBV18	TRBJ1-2	TGTGCCAGCTCACCACTTGACAGGGGGGATGGCTACACCTTC	CASSPLDRGDGYTF
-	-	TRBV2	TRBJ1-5	TGTGCCAGCAGTGTCGACAGCAATTTAAATCAGCCCCAGCATTTT	CASSVDSNLNQPQHF
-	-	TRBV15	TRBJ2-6	TGTGCCACCAGCAGAGATCGGGGTTCTGGGGCCAACGTCCTGACTTTC	CATSRDRGSGANVLTF
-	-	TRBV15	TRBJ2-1	TGTGCCACCAGCATTGGACTGGCTTTGGGACAGTTCTTC	CATSIGLALGQFF
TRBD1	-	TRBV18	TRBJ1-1	TGTGCCAGCTCACCGGGACAGGGCACTGAAGCTTTCTTT	CASSPGQGTEAFF
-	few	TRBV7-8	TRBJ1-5	TGTGCCAGCAGCCCGTTATCCCGGGGGGCGGAGGAGCCCCAGCATTTT	CASSPLSRGAEEPQHF
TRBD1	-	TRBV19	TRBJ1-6	TGTGCCAGCCGACCCCAGGGACAGGGAGCGCTCAATTCACCCCTCCACTTT	CASRPQGQGALNSPLHF
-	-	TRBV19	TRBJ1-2	TGTGCCAGTAGCCCCACAGGAGCGGGAGGCTACACCTTC	CASSPTGAGGYTF